This T cell receptor beta chain was sequenced in a study of spatial heterogeneity in lung cancer. The study, taken as a whole, reports: How many expanded intratumoral alpha and beta TCRs were present tracked the tumor mutation count, which was a count of nonsynonymous mutations. Nonsynonymous mutation counts, ubiquitous and regional, were tracked by the respective counts of ubiquitous and regional expanded TCRs.

TCRdb passed the 5' RACE reads through MiXCR, listing each CDR3 protein once. The sample carries fewer than 3,000 distinct CDR3 sequences, under 55% recorded once. The sample's time point: sample taken at primary tumor resection. Donors were some 72 untreated early-stage non-small cell lung cancer patients. Sequencing covered unsorted whole RNA taken from tumor, nontumor lung or frozen PBMC. Germline V gives CDR1 KGHDR, CDR2 SFDVKD. This CDR3 region has 14 residues. V was cut by 3 bases and J by 3 bases, with 9 bases left in between. Comments on this clonotype: Its antigen is undetermined.

The chain recombines TRBV24-1 with TRBJ2-3, with D hard to call. The sequencing here drew on lung tumor tissue, taken at surgery. This receptor was obtained from a male donor with early-stage non-small cell lung cancer. Here the CDR3 reads CATSDPAATDTQYF. The CDR3 coding sequence is TGTGCCACCAGTGATCCTGCGGCGACAGATACGCAGTATTTT.